There are many counts of the clone carrying this T cell receptor beta chain. The entry originates in a study of T cells in Graves' hyperthyroidism and ophthalmopathy. Using RNA transcripts as the source, TCR beta CDR3 regions were amplified. TCR CDR3 regions were first amplified by RT-PCR with HTBI primers. TCRdb independently ran MiXCR on the multiplex PCR reads; one entry per CDR3 protein. The sample holds around 350,000 distinct CDR3 sequences, 15% to 20% seen once. The sequence was obtained from a woman between 18 and 30 years old with Graves' hyperthyroidism. Sequenced: blood.

The CDR3 here is CAWRPTRGGRSYEQYF. CDR3 DNA sequence: TGTGCCTGGAGGCCCACGCGTGGGGGTAGGTCCTACGAGCAGTACTTC. The chain combines TRBV30 with TRBJ2-7; either TRBD1 or TRBD2 may supply D (5 bases each). The germline V gene has CDR1 GTSNPN and CDR2 SVGIG (reference sequence). Trimming removed 3 bases from V and 1 base from J, with 19 bases in between. The CDR3 covers 16 residues.